Sequencing of this TCR beta chain was carried out in a study of radiation and T cells in renal cell carcinoma. General observations from the study: From baseline, blood top tumor clonotypes peaked at 2 weeks post-radiation.

The method was immunoSEQ multiplex PCR; TCRdb's version includes in-frame clones alone and lacks a portion of them. This table holds approximately 86,000 clones, roughly 80% found once. V lost 4 bases, J lost 14 bases, and 18 bases lay in between. This CDR3 comprises 13 residues. Germline V gene sequence: CDR1 SNHLY, CDR2 FYNNEI. Time point given: blood 4 weeks post-SBRT, at nephrectomy. Treatment given: 15 Gy SBRT to primary tumor, nephrectomy 4 weeks later. Blood was sampled at baseline, 2 weeks and 4 weeks after SBRT. With regard to this clone: Its antigen is as yet unknown.

The starting material was blood, obtained from a patient whose treatment included radiotherapy and nephrectomy. The chain has TRBV2 and TRBJ2-4, with D possibly being TRBD2 (6 bases). The sequence came from a man aged 45-60 years with renal cell carcinoma. CDR3 coding DNA: TGTGCCAGCAGTGTGTCGACGCGGGGCCAGAAGTACTTC. It is translated as CASSVSTRGQKYF. The complete variable domain, with remaining parts taken from reference TRBV2 and TRBJ2-4, reads EPEVTQTPSHQVTQMGQEVILRCVPISNHLYFYWYRQILGQKVEFLVSFYNNEISEKSEIFDDQFSVERPDGSNFTLKIRSTKLEDSAMYFCASSVSTRGQKYFGAGTRLSVL.